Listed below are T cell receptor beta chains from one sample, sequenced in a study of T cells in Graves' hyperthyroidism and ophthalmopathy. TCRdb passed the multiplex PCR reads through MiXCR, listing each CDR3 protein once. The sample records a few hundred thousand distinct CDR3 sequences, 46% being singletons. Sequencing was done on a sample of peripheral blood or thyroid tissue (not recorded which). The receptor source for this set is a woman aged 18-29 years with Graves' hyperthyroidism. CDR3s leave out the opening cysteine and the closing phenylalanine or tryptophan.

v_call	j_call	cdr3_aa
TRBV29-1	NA	SVGTGGNEQF
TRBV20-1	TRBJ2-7	SARDEGLAGHEQY
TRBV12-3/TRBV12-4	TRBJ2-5	ASTNWGLAGETQY
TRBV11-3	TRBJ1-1	ASSLDGTGNTEAF
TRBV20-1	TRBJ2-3	SARDRFGFTDTQY
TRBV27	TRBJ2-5	ASSRRTGAYEQTQY
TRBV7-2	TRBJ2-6	ASSLTRAGANVLT
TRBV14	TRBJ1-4	ASSQDLDRNEKLF
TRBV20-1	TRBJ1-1	SAAKYRAKNTEAF
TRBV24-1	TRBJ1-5	ATSDWTGDNQPQH
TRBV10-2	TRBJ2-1	ASRDRGSYNEQF